These 26 T cell receptor beta chains were all obtained from the same sample, sequenced in a study of brain T cells in children with intractable seizures. The time point is: blood from clinic visit 5 months post-surgery; TSC patient then seizure free. Sequencing used immunoSEQ multiplex PCR; TCRdb keeps in-frame clones, though not all of them. The table has 340,000 or so clones, nearly 95% seen once; the top ten hold around 5%. Sequencing used peripheral blood, obtained less than 6 months after surgery. The receptor set was obtained from a boy in the first two years of life with tuberous sclerosis and intractable seizures.

This chain connects TRBV6-1 to TRBJ1-2; D gene unclear. Trimming removed 3 bases from V and 7 bases from J, with 6 bases in between. CDR1 and CDR2 from the germline V gene are MNHNS and SASEGT. The CDR3 has 11 residues. Here the CDR3 reads CASSDRGGYTF. Written as DNA, the CDR3 is TGTGCCAGCAGTGACCGAGGTGGCTACACCTTC.

The genes are TRBV7-9 and TRBJ2-7; TRBD1 aligns across 7 bases. The CDR3 length is 13 residues. Per the germline V gene, CDR1 is SEHNR and CDR2 is FQNEAQ (reference sequence). The J segment lost 6 bases and the V segment lost 5 bases, leaving 7 bases of the junction unmatched. As DNA, the CDR3 is TGTGCCAGCAGCCCACCTACAGGGGTCGAGCAGTACTTC. It specifies CASSPPTGVEQYF.

This clone was seen a few times. The V gene is TRBV10-1, the J gene TRBJ1-6; D not certain. Trimming cost V 2 bases and J 5 bases, with 13 bases left between them. The CDR3 totals 16 residues. CDR1 WNHNN and CDR2 SYGVQD come from the germline V gene (reference sequence). CDR3 loop: CASSERAGVNNSPLHF. In DNA, the CDR3 is TGCGCCAGCAGTGAGAGAGCCGGGGTCAATAATTCACCCCTCCACTTT.

CDR3 region: CASSPGEFYSYEQYF. As DNA, the CDR3 is TGCGCCAGCAGCCCAGGGGAATTCTACTCCTACGAGCAGTACTTC. The gene calls are TRBV5-1 and TRBJ2-7, with D possibly TRBD1 on 6 matching bases. The CDR3 runs to 15 residues. Germline-derived CDR1 and CDR2 are SGHRS and YFSETQ. Trimming left V 4 bases short and J 0 bases short, with 14 bases between. Drawing the rest from reference TRBV5-1 and TRBJ2-7, the complete variable domain is KAGVTQTPRYLIKTRGQQVTLSCSPISGHRSVSWYQQTPGQGLQFLFEYFSETQRNKGNFPGRFSGRQFSNSRSEMNVSTLELGDSALYLCASSPGEFYSYEQYFGPGTRLTVT.

This clone has just one count. The V and J genes are TRBV6-5 and TRBJ2-3; either TRBD1 or TRBD2 may supply D (5 bases each). Germline V gene sequence: CDR1 MNHEY, CDR2 SVGAGI. CDR3 length: 12 amino acids. V was cut by 8 bases and J by 13 bases, with 19 bases left in between. The CDR3 region has the DNA TGTGCCAGCCTCTTTTCAGGGAGCTCGGAGTATTTT. The encoded protein is CASLFSGSSEYF.

The chain has TRBV21-1 and TRBJ1-2. TRBV21-1 counts as a pseudogene. The CDR3 is 15 residues long. CDR3 nucleotide sequence: TGTGCCAGCAGCTCAAGGGCGCCTAATAACTATGGCTACACCTTC. It encodes CASSSRAPNNYGYTF.

The chain carries TRBV5-1 and TRBJ2-5; D is ambiguous. This CDR3 has 17 residues. V was shortened by 0 bases and J by 1 base, with 16 bases between the two germline ends. Germline values: CDR1 SGHRS, CDR2 YFSETQ. The CDR3 sequence is CASSLGGSTGSQETQYF. In DNA form, the CDR3 reads TGCGCCAGCAGCTTGGGGGGTAGTACCGGCAGCCAAGAGACCCAGTACTTC.

The rearrangement joins TRBV6-5 to TRBJ2-7, with a weak D call TRBD2 (5 bases). This CDR3 has 14 residues. CDR1 and CDR2 (germline): MNHEY, SVGAGI. The germline V and J ends were trimmed by 0 bases and 3 bases, with 9 bases remaining between them. CDR3 sequence: CASSYSRGDYEQYF. For the CDR3, the DNA is TGTGCCAGCAGTTACTCCCGGGGTGACTACGAGCAGTACTTC.

This chain connects TRBV7-9 to TRBJ2-5; D call uncertain. The V end was cut by 3 bases, the J end by 5 bases, with 4 bases between. This CDR3 region has 11 residues. Per germline, CDR1 SEHNR and CDR2 FQNEAQ (reference sequence). The CDR3: CASSFAETQYF. The CDR3 region has the DNA TGTGCCAGCAGCTTTGCTGAGACCCAGTACTTC.

The chain uses TRBV6-4 and TRBJ1-4; D gene uncertain. Trimming shortened V by 9 bases and J by 0 bases, and 5 bases separated the two germline ends. The germline V gene has CDR1 MRHNA and CDR2 SNTAGT. CDR3 length equals 12 residues. The CDR3 DNA reads as TGTGCCAGTTTAACAACTAATGAAAAACTGTTTTTT. Residues: CASLTTNEKLFF.

The V and J genes are TRBV7-9 and TRBJ2-5; 13 bases fit TRBD2. The CDR3 spans 14 residues. Germline V gene data show CDR1 as SEHNR and CDR2 as FQNEAQ (reference sequence). The trim removed 8 bases at V and 2 bases at J, leaving 2 bases unmatched. The CDR3 protein is CASALAGGQETQYF. CDR3 DNA: TGTGCCAGCGCACTAGCGGGGGGGCAAGAGACCCAGTACTTC.

The chain joins TRBV4-1 to TRBJ2-3; 11 bases map to TRBD2. Unmatched junction bases numbered 12, after V lost 3 bases and J lost 4 bases. The CDR3 spans 18 residues. From germline, CDR1 is MGHRA and CDR2 YSYEKL. CDR3 region: CASSQVPYLAGGSDTQYF. The CDR3 DNA follows: TGCGCCAGCAGCCAGGTCCCCTATCTAGCGGGAGGTTCAGATACGCAGTATTTT.

In its sample, this clone was seen once. The chain uses TRBV12-3 or TRBV12-4 and TRBJ2-7; D remains ambiguous. The CDR3 is 13 amino acids. Trimming took 1 base from V and 2 from J, leaving 6 bases between them. For the CDR3, the DNA is TGTGCCAGCAGTTTAGGACGAACCTACGAGCAGTACTTC. Translating gives CASSLGRTYEQYF.

The CDR3 DNA reads as TGTGCCAGCAGCTCAGGGGGAGGAAGGGGGGATTCACCCCTCCACTTT. It specifies CASSSGGGRGDSPLHF. J is TRBJ1-6 and V is TRBV11-2; TRBD1 agrees at 7 bases. Germline CDR1 SGHAT, CDR2 FQNNGV. V lost 4 bases and J lost 8; bases outside the gene matches: 11. This CDR3 is built from 16 residues.

A single count supports this clone. The V gene is TRBV7-9, the J gene TRBJ1-4; D may be TRBD1 (5 bases). From germline, CDR1 is SEHNR and CDR2 FQNEAQ (reference sequence). This CDR3 is built from 15 residues. The V end lost 1 base, the J end lost 7 bases, and 13 bases lay between the germline ends. CDR3 bases: TGTGCCAGCAGCTTAGTCGGGGGGTTCGGTGAAAAACTGTTTTTT. Its protein product is CASSLVGGFGEKLFF. Full variable domain (rest looked up from reference TRBV7-9 and TRBJ1-4): DTGVSQNPRHKITKRGQNVTFRCDPISEHNRLYWYRQTLGQGPEFLTYFQNEAQLEKSRLLSDRFSAERPKGSFSTLEIQRTEQGDSAMYLCASSLVGGFGEKLFFGSGTQLSVL.

The chain couples TRBV30 to TRBJ2-6; D call uncertain. Germline lookup yields CDR1 GTSNPN and CDR2 SVGIG (reference sequence). The length of the CDR3 is 14 residues. Trimming removed 2 bases from V and 0 bases from J, with 5 bases in between. The CDR3 region has the DNA TGTGCCTGGAGTCGGGTCTCTGGGGCCAACGTCCTGACTTTC. It translates to CAWSRVSGANVLTF.

The rearrangement links TRBV4-1 to TRBJ2-1, with TRBD2 matching 11 bases. The ends lost 4 bases at V and 3 bases at J; junction bases unmatched: 2. Germline assignment: CDR1 MGHRA and CDR2 YSYEKL. CDR3 length: 15 amino acids. Here the CDR3 reads CASSPGLAVYNEQFF. CDR3 in DNA: TGCGCCAGCAGCCCGGGACTAGCGGTCTACAATGAGCAGTTCTTC.

V and J are TRBV7-2 and TRBJ2-5, with 8 bases lining up with TRBD2. This CDR3 contains 14 residues. Germline V gives CDR1 SGHTA, CDR2 FQGNSA. The V and J ends lost 6 bases and 4 bases, in that order; junction bases with no gene match: 7. The CDR3 coding sequence is TGTGCCAGCAGACGTAGCGGGGTGGGAGAGACCCAGTACTTC. Translating it yields CASRRSGVGETQYF.

CDR3 DNA sequence: TGCGCCAGCAGCTTGGCTCAGGGGTATGAGCAGTTCTTC. Amino acid sequence: CASSLAQGYEQFF. This rearrangement joins TRBV5-1 to TRBJ2-1; tentative D call: TRBD1 (6 bases). CDR1 and CDR2 (germline): SGHRS, YFSETQ. Trimming pared 0 bases from V and 8 bases from J, leaving 9 bases between. The CDR3 runs to 13 residues.

This chain uses TRBV24-1 with TRBJ2-2; D unclear. The CDR3 extends over 12 amino acids. In germline, CDR1 is KGHDR, CDR2 SFDVKD. Trimming took 5 bases from V and 7 from J, leaving 7 bases between them. The CDR3 loop reads CATSVGGGELFF. The CDR3, as DNA: TGTGCCACCAGTGTGGGTGGCGGGGAGCTGTTTTTT.

The chain is built from TRBV6-1 and TRBJ2-6; D unresolved. The germline V and J ends were trimmed by 3 bases and 2 bases, with 5 bases remaining between them. The CDR3 totals 14 residues. Germline V gene data show CDR1 as MNHNS and CDR2 as SASEGT. The CDR3 DNA sequence: TGTGCCAGCAGTGATCAGCCTGGGGCCAACGTCCTGACTTTC. Translating gives CASSDQPGANVLTF.

In DNA form, the CDR3 reads TGTGCCAGCAGCATCAGGGGGGGGAAGGATAGCAATCAGCCCCAGCATTTT. Its protein is CASSIRGGKDSNQPQHF. V and J are TRBV7-8 and TRBJ1-5; 7 positions agree with TRBD1. Losses at the gene ends were 5 bases for V and 0 bases for J; bases not matched to a gene: 10. This CDR3 is 17 amino acids long. The germline CDR1 and CDR2 sequences are SGHVS and FQNEAQ.

The rearrangement uses TRBV23-1 and TRBJ2-7; 9 bases match TRBD1. TRBV23-1 is noted as an ORF with a role that remains uncertain. The CDR3 covers 15 residues. V lost 2 bases and J lost 3; bases outside the gene matches: 5. Here the CDR3 reads CASSQLRDRVYEQYF. The CDR3, as DNA: TGCGCCAGCAGTCAACTCCGGGACAGGGTCTACGAGCAGTACTTC.

The chain uses TRBV5-1 and TRBJ2-2; 8 bases map to TRBD2. J was trimmed by 7 bases and V by 0 bases; bases with no gene match: 5. This CDR3 comprises 15 residues. Germline CDR1 SGHRS, CDR2 YFSETQ. This CDR3 is CASSLDGGLGGELFF. The CDR3 DNA follows: TGCGCCAGCAGCTTGGACGGGGGACTAGGCGGGGAGCTGTTTTTT.

The chain recombines TRBV11-2 with TRBJ2-7; TRBD1 agrees at 7 bases. The V and J ends lost 4 bases and 2 bases, in that order; junction bases with no gene match: 2. The CDR3 runs to 13 residues. Germline CDR1 SGHAT, CDR2 FQNNGV. In nucleotides, the CDR3 is TGTGCCAGCAGCTGGGACAGAACCTACGAGCAGTACTTC. Amino acids: CASSWDRTYEQYF.

CDR3 residues: CASSMRTVLAKNIQYF. CDR3 nucleotides: TGTGCCAGTAGTATGCGGACCGTACTAGCCAAAAACATTCAGTACTTC. This chain connects TRBV19 to TRBJ2-4; D gene uncertain. CDR3 length equals 16 residues. Looked up from germline, CDR1 is LNHDA and CDR2 is SQIVND (reference sequence). Deletions cut 3 bases from V and 0 bases from J, with 12 bases between.